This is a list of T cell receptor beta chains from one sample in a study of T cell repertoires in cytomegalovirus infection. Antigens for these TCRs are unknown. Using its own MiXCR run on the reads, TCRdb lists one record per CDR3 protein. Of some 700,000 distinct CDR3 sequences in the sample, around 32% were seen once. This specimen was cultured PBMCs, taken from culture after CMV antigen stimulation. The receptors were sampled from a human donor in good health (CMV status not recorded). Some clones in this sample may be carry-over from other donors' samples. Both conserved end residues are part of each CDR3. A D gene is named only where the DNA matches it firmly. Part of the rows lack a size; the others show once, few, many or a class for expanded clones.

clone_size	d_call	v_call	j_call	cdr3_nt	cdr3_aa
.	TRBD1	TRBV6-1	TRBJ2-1	TGTGCCAGCAGTGAATGGGCAGGGGGCCTAGGCAATGAGCAGTTCTTC	CASSEWAGGLGNEQFF
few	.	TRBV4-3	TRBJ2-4	TGCGCCAGCAGCCAAGAATATGAGACCCTAGCCAAAAACATTCAGTACTTC	CASSQEYETLAKNIQYF
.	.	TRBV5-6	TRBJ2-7	TGTGCCAGCAGCTACCTGGAAAGGCCCTACGAGCAGTACTTC	CASSYLERPYEQYF
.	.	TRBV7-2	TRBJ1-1	TGTGCCAGCAGAAACGGTGGGGGCACTGAAGCTTTCTTT	CASRNGGGTEAFF
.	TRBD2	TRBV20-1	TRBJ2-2	TGCAGTGCCATGGGAGGGATTCGGGCCACCGGGGAGCTGTTTTTT	CSAMGGIRATGELFF
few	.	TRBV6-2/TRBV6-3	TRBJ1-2	TGTGCCAGCAGGAGCCCTCACAGGGATAACTATGGCTACACCTTC	CASRSPHRDNYGYTF
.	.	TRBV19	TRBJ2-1	TGTGCCAGTAGTATAGGTCGGGGGTCTAGCCAGTTCTTC	CASSIGRGSSQFF
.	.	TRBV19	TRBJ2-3	TGTGCCAGTGGCCGGGACTCGAACACAGATACGCAGTATTTT	CASGRDSNTDTQYF
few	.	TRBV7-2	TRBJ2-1	TGTGCCAGCAGTAAGGGGCAGTTCTTC	CASSKGQFF
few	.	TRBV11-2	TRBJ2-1	TGTGCCAGCAGCCCCAGGAGGGGGCCAGGGGTGAATGAGCAGTTCTTC	CASSPRRGPGVNEQFF
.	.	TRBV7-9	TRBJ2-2	TGTGCCAGCAGCTGGGCTAGGGCCGGCGGGGAGCTGTTTTTT	CASSWARAGGELFF
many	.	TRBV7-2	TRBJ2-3	TGTGCCAGCAGCTCCGACCTAAGCACAGATACGCAGTATTTT	CASSSDLSTDTQYF
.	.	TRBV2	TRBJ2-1	TGTGCCAGCAGTGAAGCGAAGGGGCTACTGCAGCAGTTCTTC	CASSEAKGLLQQFF
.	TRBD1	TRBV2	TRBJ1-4	TGTGCCAGCAGCCCCAGGGCAGGGGGCCTCGAAAAACTGTTTTTT	CASSPRAGGLEKLFF
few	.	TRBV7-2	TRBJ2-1	TGTGCCAGCTTAAGGCCCACAAGCTCCTACAATGAGCAGTTCTTC	CASLRPTSSYNEQFF
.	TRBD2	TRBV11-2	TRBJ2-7	TGTGCCAGCAGCTTAGTTGGGACTAGTCTCCACGAGCAGTACTTC	CASSLVGTSLHEQYF
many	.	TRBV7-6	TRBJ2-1	TGTGCCGGTGGGGGCGCCGACAATGAGCAGTTCTTC	CAGGGADNEQFF
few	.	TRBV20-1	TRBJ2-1	TGCAGTGCTAGCACAGGGCGCTCCTACAATGAGCAGTTCTTC	CSASTGRSYNEQFF
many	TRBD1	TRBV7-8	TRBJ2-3	TGTGCCAGCAGCTCGGACAGGAGCCGCACAGATACGCAGTATTTT	CASSSDRSRTDTQYF
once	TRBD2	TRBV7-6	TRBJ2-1	TGTGCCAGCAGCTTACTAGCGGGAGACACCTACAATGAGCAGTTCTTC	CASSLLAGDTYNEQFF
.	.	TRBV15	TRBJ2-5	TGTGCCACCAGCAGAGAGGGGCTGGCCCAGTACTTC	CATSREGLAQYF
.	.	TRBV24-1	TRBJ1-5	TGTGCCACCAGTTACCGGGACAGCAATCAGCCCCAGCATTTT	CATSYRDSNQPQHF
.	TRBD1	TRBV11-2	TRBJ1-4	TGTGCCATAAACAGGGGACAGGGAGGGGAAAAACTGTTTTTT	CAINRGQGGEKLFF
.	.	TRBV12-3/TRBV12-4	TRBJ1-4	TGTGCCAGCACCTTCGGGTCCACTAATGAAAAACTGTTTTTT	CASTFGSTNEKLFF
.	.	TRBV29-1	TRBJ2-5	TGCAGCGCTTGGGACCCAGCAGAGACCCAGTACTTC	CSAWDPAETQYF
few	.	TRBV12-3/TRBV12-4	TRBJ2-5	TGTGCCAGCAGTTTTGGCGGGACAGCGACCCAGTACTTC	CASSFGGTATQYF
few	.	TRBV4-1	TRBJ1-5	TGCGCCAGCAGCCAAGTAATTACCGGCAATCAGCCCCAGCATTTT	CASSQVITGNQPQHF
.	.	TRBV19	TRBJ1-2	TGTGCCAGTACCCTGGGGGGGTCTGATGGCTACACCTTC	CASTLGGSDGYTF
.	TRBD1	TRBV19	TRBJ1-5	TGTGCCAGTAGTACCACCCAGGGACAGGGGATCTATAGCAATCAGCCCCAGCATTTT	CASSTTQGQGIYSNQPQHF
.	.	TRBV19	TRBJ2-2	TGTGCCAGGACCGGGACCTCGAACACCGGGGAGCTGTTTTTT	CARTGTSNTGELFF
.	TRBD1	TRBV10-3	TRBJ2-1	TGTGCCATCAGTGAGGCGGACAGGGCGAGCTCCTACAATGAGCAGTTCTTC	CAISEADRASSYNEQFF
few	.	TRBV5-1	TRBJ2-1	TGCGCCAGCAGCTCGGGAGGCAGGGGCTACAATGAGCAGTTCTTC	CASSSGGRGYNEQFF
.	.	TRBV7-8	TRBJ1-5	TGTGCCAGCAGCAAAACAGATCCCTGGGGTCAGCCCCAGCATTTT	CASSKTDPWGQPQHF
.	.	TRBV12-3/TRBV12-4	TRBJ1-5	TGTGCCAGCAGTTTAGCACAGATCAATCAGCCCCAGCATTTT	CASSLAQINQPQHF
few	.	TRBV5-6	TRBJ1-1	TGTGCCAGCAGCCCCGGTGGGGGTCCTGAAGCTTTCTTT	CASSPGGGPEAFF